Included here is one TCR beta chain sequence, with context. Its antigen remains unidentified. Per-nucleotide qualities are absent, and no much larger clonotype sits a single base away. This sample was taken from a study of graft-versus-host responses after intestinal transplantation (dated by TCRdb to the early 2020s). For the study in its entirety: Recipients received multivisceral, liver-intestinal, or isolated intestinal transplants. Every recipient was given anti-thymocyte globulin induction, followed by 2 to 3 years of maintenance tacrolimus and steroids. Alloreactive clones were identified by sequencing pre-transplant mixed lymphocyte reaction products and comparing these products with unstimulated pre-transplant donor and recipient T cells. Donor T cell macrochimerism was defined as a peak of at least 4% donor T cells among recipient peripheral blood mononuclear cells. A cohort of around 25 intestinal transplant recipients, including one retransplant, was enrolled, and a few patients lacking pretransplant specimens were excluded. Bulk TCR-beta CDR3 sequencing was used to track graft-versus-host and host-versus-graft alloreactive T cell clones in the graft, circulation and bone marrow after intestinal transplantation. Rather than going through the commercial service, samples from three later patients were sequenced in-house on an Illumina MiSeq and processed with MiXCR. Results the study describes overall, beyond this receptor: GvH clones were detected in recipient bone marrow, and some of these GvH clones were observed earlier in ileal mucosa or blood, consistent with an intestinal mucosal origin. High GvH to HvG T cell clonal ratios were observed in the allografts of patients with donor T cell macrochimerism. Conclusions were limited by the relatively low number and heterogeneity of intestinal transplant patients. Early after transplant, peak levels of circulating GvH clones were found to be associated with declines in HvG clones.

Dithiothreitol, EDTA incubations and collagenase D digestion were used to isolate intraepithelial and lamina propria lymphocytes from graft specimens. Serial intestinal graft biopsy specimens collected up to 600 days after transplant underwent bulk TCR-beta sequencing. As encoded in the germline V gene (reference sequence), CDR1 is PRHDT while CDR2 is FYEKMQ. The trim is 0 bases for V and 5 bases for J, with a gap of 4 bases between the germline ends. Measured from the cysteine to the phenylalanine, the CDR3 is 12 residues long. Only CDR3 DNA is held: 36 bases, read in frame from base 1. Library generation was performed with the immunoSEQ multiplex PCR assay. For most patients, high-throughput TCR-beta CDR3 sequencing of genomic DNA was performed by Adaptive Biotechnologies. As for the authors' bioinformatics: Adaptive's ImmunoSEQ software supplied the TCR sequencing data for 18 patients, while MiXCR and VDJtools were used to process three other patients. CDR3 nucleotide sequences shared between donor and recipient were removed because their origin could not be assigned. To be classed as alloreactive, a clone needed at least 2-fold expansion over unstimulated cells and a minimum CFSE-low frequency of 0.002% (template counts) or 0.001% (read counts). A clone was considered mappable if detected in the sequenced pre-transplant spleen, lymph node, or MLR CFSE-low populations of the donor or recipient. The cumulative frequency of alloreactive clones was calculated as a percentage of all sequences, weighted by copy number. Entries here come from immuneACCESS through TCRdb and include only in-frame sequences with V and J called. Some clones fail to appear in such tables; in the studies checked, an unresolved V gene covers under half of the shortfall, and the cause of the remainder is unknown. V, J and clone size derive from that table, while D and trimming were established from the DNA sequence. Here the sample has some 7,200 clones; approximately 70% occur a single time. 4% to 6% of the sample goes to the ten largest clones.

This sample comprised ileum tissue, obtained 50 to 55 days after transplant. The receptor comes from a human patient who received an intestinal transplant, so some T cells may come from the graft donor. This receptor chain uses TRBV13 and TRBJ2-5; no D gene can be assigned with confidence. The CDR3: CASSLGSETQYF. Read as DNA, the sequence is TGTGCCAGCAGCTTAGGCTCGGAGACCCAGTACTTC.